Presented here are 27 T cell receptor beta chains from one specimen sequenced in a study of beta chain features in type 1 diabetes. TCRB transcripts that were expressed got sequenced, as all of the isolated RNA had been reverse transcribed. Profiling relied on immunoSEQ multiplex PCR, and the TCRdb table lists in-frame clones only, not all of them. Of hundreds of thousands of clones in the sample, 9% to 10% were seen once. Sequenced sample: naive CD4+ T cells from blood. The receptors originated from a young woman in good health.

This chain joins TRBV27 and TRBJ2-1; the D gene is possibly TRBD2 (6 bases). Germline-derived CDR1 and CDR2 are MNHEY and SMNVEV (reference sequence). The ends were cut back, 3 bases at V and 6 bases at J, with 15 bases in the middle. The CDR3 loop spans 15 amino acids. The CDR3 loop reads CASSFLAHQPNEQFF. The DNA for the CDR3 is TGTGCCAGCAGTTTTCTAGCGCATCAACCCAATGAGCAGTTCTTC.

This clone was counted ten times or more. CDR3 bases: TGTGCCAGCAGCTTGGCCGCGGGAGGGCGGACAGATACGCAGTATTTT. It encodes CASSLAAGGRTDTQYF. The V call is TRBV5-4, the J call TRBJ2-3; 9 bases match TRBD2. The CDR3 runs 16 residues. With 0 bases clipped from V and 3 bases from J, the junction kept 5 bases outside the gene matches. The germline gives CDR1 SGHNT, CDR2 YYREEE (reference sequence).

The V and J genes are TRBV9 and TRBJ2-3; D call uncertain. The ends were cut back, 3 bases at V and 1 base at J, with 12 bases in the middle. CDR1 and CDR2 from the germline V gene are SGDLS and YYNGEE. This CDR3 comprises 15 residues. CDR3 coding DNA: TGTGCCAGCAGCGGGCCCCTGGCGGGCACAGATACGCAGTATTTT. Translation gives CASSGPLAGTDTQYF.

A few counts support this clone. The rearrangement links TRBV6-1 to TRBJ1-2; perhaps TRBD1 as D (6 bases). V was pared by 0 bases and J by 5 bases, with 10 bases between. CDR1 MNHNS and CDR2 SASEGT come from the germline V gene. The CDR3 totals 14 residues. CDR3 nucleotides: TGTGCCAGCAGTGAAGCGGGGGCAGCTTATGGCTACACCTTC. It is translated as CASSEAGAAYGYTF.

This clone was found a few times. J is TRBJ2-3 and V is TRBV7-2; 7 bases match TRBD1. The CDR3 contains 13 residues. Germline V lookup: CDR1 SGHTA, CDR2 FQGNSA. With V trimmed by 5 bases and J by 6 bases, 5 bases remained unmatched. CDR3 coding DNA: TGTGCCAGCAGCCGAGGGGGCGGGGATACGCAGTATTTT. Translated: CASSRGGGDTQYF.

This clone was recorded only once. The chain carries TRBV6-1 and TRBJ1-6, with 9 nucleotides matching TRBD1. The CDR3 spans 14 residues. V shed 7 bases and J 7 bases; nucleotides not matched to a gene: 5. Germline CDR1 is MNHNS and CDR2 is SASEGT. The CDR3 bases are TGTGCCAGCATAAAAGGACAGGGGAATTCACCCCTCCACTTT. Translating gives CASIKGQGNSPLHF.

CDR3 nucleotides: TGTGCCAGTAGTCTTGGGACAGGGGATCAGCCCCAGCATTTT. This encodes CASSLGTGDQPQHF. The chain carries TRBV19 and TRBJ1-5; TRBD1 aligns across 10 bases. Per germline, CDR1 LNHDA and CDR2 SQIVND (reference sequence). The CDR3 has 14 amino acids. After removal of 5 bases from V and 5 bases from J, the junction contained 3 bases not matched to a gene.

V usage is TRBV7-9 and J usage is TRBJ2-5, with D perhaps TRBD1 (5 bases). Matching the DNA end better, TRBJ2-7 makes the J call doubtful. There are 14 residues in the CDR3. CDR1 and CDR2 (germline): SEHNR, FQNEAQ (reference sequence). The CDR3 protein is CASAPVRVVYEQYF. CDR3 in DNA: TGTGCCAGCGCCCCGGTCAGGGTTGTTTACGAGCAGTACTTC.

In this sample, this clone turned up a few times. V is TRBV7-9 and J is TRBJ2-7, with 8 bases aligning to TRBD1. The CDR3 covers 15 residues. The J segment lost 1 base and the V segment lost 5 bases, leaving 7 bases of the junction unmatched. Germline CDR1 reads SEHNR; CDR2 reads FQNEAQ (reference sequence). This chain's CDR3 is CASSLGQGISYEQYF. In DNA form, the CDR3 reads TGTGCCAGCAGCCTCGGACAGGGCATATCCTACGAGCAGTACTTC.

This clone was recorded a few times. The chain couples TRBV10-3 to TRBJ2-7; the D gene is possibly TRBD1 (6 bases). The ends were cut back, 6 bases at V and 2 bases at J, with 14 bases in the middle. The CDR3 sequence is 14 residues long. From germline, CDR1 is ENHRY and CDR2 SYGVKD. The CDR3 sequence: CAISTDRFTYEQYF. The CDR3 DNA is TGTGCCATCAGCACTGACAGGTTCACCTACGAGCAGTACTTC.

The gene calls are TRBV29-1 and TRBJ1-4; 10 bases are a match to TRBD1. The V gene's germline CDR1 is SQVTM and CDR2 ANQGSEA. The CDR3 covers 14 residues. Losses at the gene ends were 6 bases for V and 6 bases for J; bases not matched to a gene: 7. The CDR3 is CSVKPGTGDEKLFF. The CDR3, as DNA: TGCAGCGTAAAGCCCGGGACAGGGGATGAAAAACTGTTTTTT.

The table lists this clone with a few counts. The CDR3 DNA reads as TGTGCCAGCAGCCTTAGCGGAGTCACAGATACGCAGTATTTT. As protein: CASSLSGVTDTQYF. This rearrangement joins TRBV28 to TRBJ2-3; possibly TRBD2 for D (6 bases). V lost 6 bases and J lost 2, with 12 bases in between. Germline V lookup: CDR1 MDHEN, CDR2 SYDVKM. The CDR3 consists of 14 residues.

The chain is built from TRBV5-4 and TRBJ1-2; D is ambiguous. This CDR3 is 13 amino acids long. Trimming removed 0 bases from V and 2 bases from J, with 5 bases in between. The germline CDR1 and CDR2 sequences are SGHNT and YYREEE (reference sequence). Here the CDR3 DNA reads TGTGCCAGCAGCTTGGTCCAGAACTATGGCTACACCTTC. This translates into CASSLVQNYGYTF.

This clone was counted only a few times. CDR3 nucleotide sequence: TGTGCCAGCAGCCAAGATCTGACAGGGGGCGAGCAGTACTTC. Protein sequence: CASSQDLTGGEQYF. This rearrangement joins TRBV5-4 to TRBJ2-7, with 9 bases identical to TRBD1. The CDR3 is 14 amino acids. After removal of 4 bases from V and 6 bases from J, the junction contained 8 bases not matched to a gene. The germline V gene encodes CDR1 SGHNT and CDR2 YYREEE (reference sequence).

This chain links TRBV9 with TRBJ2-1; 12 nucleotides line up with TRBD2. Germline CDR1 and CDR2: SGDLS and YYNGEE. V dropped 1 base and J dropped 10; count of bases not matched to a gene: 0. The CDR3 runs to 13 residues. CDR3: CASSVTSGGEQFF. The CDR3 region has the DNA TGTGCCAGCAGCGTAACTAGCGGGGGGGAGCAGTTCTTC.

The chain joins TRBV6-5 to TRBJ2-5; 7 bases match TRBD2. Germline-derived CDR1 and CDR2 are MNHEY and SVGAGI. The CDR3 is 15 amino acids. V was pared by 5 bases and J by 5 bases, with 11 bases of the junction left unmatched. CDR3 residues: CASSPSGAPRETQYF. DNA for the CDR3: TGTGCCAGCAGTCCAAGCGGGGCACCCCGGGAGACCCAGTACTTC.

This chain connects TRBV15 to TRBJ1-4; D gene ambiguous. The germline V and J ends were trimmed by 0 bases and 8 bases, with 13 bases remaining between them. Germline-derived CDR1 and CDR2 are LNHNV and YYDKDF (reference sequence). This CDR3 has 15 residues. In nucleotides, the CDR3 is TGTGCCACCAGCAGAGAAAGTCAGTTCGGGGAAAAACTGTTTTTT. Translating it yields CATSRESQFGEKLFF.

The gene calls are TRBV5-1 and TRBJ2-5; D uncertain. The V gene lost 2 bases and the J gene lost 1 base, with 12 bases spanning the gap. The CDR3 has 15 residues. Germline V gene lookup returns CDR1 SGHRS and CDR2 YFSETQ. Here the CDR3 DNA reads TGCGCCAGCAGCTTACCTTCGGGTTTCCAAGAGACCCAGTACTTC. This codes for CASSLPSGFQETQYF.

The chain links TRBV28 to TRBJ2-1; TRBD2 agrees at 12 bases. CDR3 length: 17 amino acids. Trimming took 6 bases from V and 4 from J; bases not matched to a gene: 10. The V gene's germline CDR1 is MDHEN and CDR2 SYDVKM. The CDR3 DNA reads as TGTGCCAGCAGCCGTCGACTAGCGGGAGCCATTTACAATGAGCAGTTCTTC. It yields the protein CASSRRLAGAIYNEQFF.

This clone was recorded a few times. V gene TRBV7-9 combines with J gene TRBJ2-1; D might be TRBD2 (6 bases). The CDR3 length is 16 residues. Germline assignment: CDR1 SEHNR and CDR2 FQNEAQ (reference sequence). V lost 2 bases, J lost 10 bases, and 21 bases lay in between. CDR3 amino acids: CASSLISGSPRGEQFF. Here the CDR3 DNA reads TGTGCCAGCAGCTTAATATCGGGGTCTCCACGGGGGGAGCAGTTCTTC.

V usage is TRBV10-1 and J usage is TRBJ2-7; TRBD1 agrees at 7 bases. J lost 7 bases, V lost 0 bases, and 3 bases had no gene match. CDR1 is WNHNN, CDR2 SYGVQD, per germline (reference sequence). This CDR3 is 13 amino acids long. CDR3 in amino acids: CASSESRTGEQYF. Here the CDR3 DNA reads TGCGCCAGCAGTGAGTCGCGGACAGGAGAGCAGTACTTC.

This clone showed up just a few times. This chain links TRBV6-5 with TRBJ1-2; 7 bases line up with TRBD1. The CDR3 runs 13 residues. From germline, CDR1 is MNHEY and CDR2 SVGAGI. V shed 5 bases, J shed 2 bases, and the junction held 2 bases outside the gene matches. In DNA, the CDR3 is TGTGCCAGCAGTGAACAGGGGAACTATGGCTACACCTTC. It yields the protein CASSEQGNYGYTF.

The J gene is TRBJ1-6, the V gene TRBV4-1, with TRBD1 matching over 7 bases. Germline CDR1 and CDR2: MGHRA and YSYEKL. The CDR3 consists of 18 residues. The V gene end was trimmed by 2 bases and the J gene end by 3 bases; junction bases not matched to a gene: 10. The DNA for the CDR3 is TGCGCCAGCAGCCAATTCAACTTTAGGGACAGCTATAATTCACCCCTCCACTTT. It codes for CASSQFNFRDSYNSPLHF.

This clone showed up just a few times. The V gene is TRBV7-9, the J gene TRBJ2-5; the match to TRBD2 covers 10 bases. In germline, CDR1 is SEHNR, CDR2 FQNEAQ (reference sequence). J gave up 1 base and V 3 bases, and 5 bases lay outside the gene matches. The CDR3 has 16 residues. CDR3 DNA sequence: TGTGCCAGCAGCTTTAGTAGCGGGGGGTCCCAAGAGACCCAGTACTTC. Translating gives CASSFSSGGSQETQYF.

The chain joins TRBV29-1 to TRBJ1-1, with D possibly TRBD1 on 5 matching bases. Germline values: CDR1 SQVTM, CDR2 ANQGSEA. V gave up 4 bases and J gave up 0 bases, with 9 bases separating them. This CDR3 is built from 13 residues. CDR3 nucleotide sequence: TGCAGCGTTGGGGCAGGGCTGAACACTGAAGCTTTCTTT. This encodes CSVGAGLNTEAFF.

V is TRBV7-8 and J is TRBJ2-1; TRBD2 matches 10 bases. Germline lookup yields CDR1 SGHVS and CDR2 FQNEAQ. The CDR3 loop spans 19 amino acids. The ends lost 5 bases at V and 9 bases at J; junction bases unmatched: 22. CDR3 residues: CASSTLLAGELAGVGEQFF. The CDR3 DNA reads as TGTGCCAGCAGCACCCTTCTGGCAGGGGAGCTAGCGGGAGTCGGTGAGCAGTTCTTC.

This chain joins TRBV7-8 and TRBJ2-7; D possibly corresponds to TRBD1 (6 bases). The CDR3 contains 13 residues. Germline assignment: CDR1 SGHVS and CDR2 FQNEAQ. V was pared by 6 bases and J by 1 base, with 10 bases between. In DNA form, the CDR3 reads TGTGCCAGCAGGCGTGGACAGTCCTACGAGCAGTACTTC. It translates to CASRRGQSYEQYF.